This T cell receptor (beta chain) was found in a study of response to subunit inactivated influenza vaccine. The CDR3 runs 13 residues. The ends were cut back, 6 bases at V and 0 bases at J, with 11 bases in the middle. Per germline, CDR1 DFQATT and CDR2 SNEGSKA (reference sequence). Remarks on this clonotype: Its antigen is still unknown.

TCRdb re-derived calls from the RT-PCR reads in MiXCR, one entry per CDR3 protein. The sample yields 800,000 to 1,000,000 distinct CDR3 sequences, 21% seen once. Study results and caveats: That few new T cells are recruited by each seasonal influenza vaccination was the authors' suggestion.

This sequence originates from a man aged 45-65 years who received an inactivated influenza vaccine. Specimen: PBMCs from blood, collected 5 to 6 days after vaccination. This sequence joins TRBV20-1 and TRBJ2-5; weak D call: TRBD2 (5 bases). CDR3 amino acids: CSATDSNQETQYF. DNA for the CDR3: TGCAGTGCCACGGACTCTAACCAAGAGACCCAGTACTTC.